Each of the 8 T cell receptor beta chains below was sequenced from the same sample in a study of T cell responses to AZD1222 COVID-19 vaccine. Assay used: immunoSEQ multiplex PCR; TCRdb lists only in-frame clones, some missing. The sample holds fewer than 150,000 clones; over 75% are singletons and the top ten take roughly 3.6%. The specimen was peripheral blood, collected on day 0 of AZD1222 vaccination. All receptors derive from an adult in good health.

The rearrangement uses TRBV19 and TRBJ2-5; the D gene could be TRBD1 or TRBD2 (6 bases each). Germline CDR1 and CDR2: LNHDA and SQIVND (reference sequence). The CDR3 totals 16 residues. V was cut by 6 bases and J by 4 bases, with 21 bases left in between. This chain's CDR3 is CASSPRGDGDRETQYF. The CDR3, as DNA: TGTGCCAGTAGCCCGAGGGGGGATGGGGATAGAGAGACCCAGTACTTC.

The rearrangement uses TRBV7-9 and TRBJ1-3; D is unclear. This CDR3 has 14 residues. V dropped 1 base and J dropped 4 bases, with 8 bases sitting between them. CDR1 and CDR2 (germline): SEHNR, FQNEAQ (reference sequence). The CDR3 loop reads CASSLGQGGNTIYF. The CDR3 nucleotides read TGTGCCAGCAGCTTAGGACAAGGGGGAAACACCATATATTTT.

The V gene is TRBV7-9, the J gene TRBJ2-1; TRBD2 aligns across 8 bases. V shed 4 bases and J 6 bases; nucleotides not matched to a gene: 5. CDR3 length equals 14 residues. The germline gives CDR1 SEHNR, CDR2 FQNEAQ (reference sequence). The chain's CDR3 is CASSSGLAVNEQFF. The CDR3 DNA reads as TGTGCCAGCAGCTCAGGACTAGCTGTCAATGAGCAGTTCTTC.

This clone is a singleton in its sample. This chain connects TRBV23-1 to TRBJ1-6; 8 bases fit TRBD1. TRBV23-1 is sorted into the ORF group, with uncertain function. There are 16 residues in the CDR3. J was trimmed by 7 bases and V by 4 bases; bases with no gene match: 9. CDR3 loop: CASSRRDRTQNSPLHF. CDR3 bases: TGCGCCAGCAGTCGGCGGGACAGGACCCAAAATTCACCCCTCCACTTT.

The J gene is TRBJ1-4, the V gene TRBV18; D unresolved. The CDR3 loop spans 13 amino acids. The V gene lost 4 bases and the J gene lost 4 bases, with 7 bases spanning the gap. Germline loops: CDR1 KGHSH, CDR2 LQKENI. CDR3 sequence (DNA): TGTGCCAGCTCACGAGGCAGTAATGAAAAACTGTTTTTT. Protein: CASSRGSNEKLFF. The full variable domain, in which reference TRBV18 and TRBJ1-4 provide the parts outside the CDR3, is NAGVMQNPRHLVRRRGQEARLRCSPMKGHSHVYWYRQLPEEGLKFMVYLQKENIIDESGMPKERFSAEFPKEGPSILRIQQVVRGDSAAYFCASSRGSNEKLFFGSGTQLSVL.

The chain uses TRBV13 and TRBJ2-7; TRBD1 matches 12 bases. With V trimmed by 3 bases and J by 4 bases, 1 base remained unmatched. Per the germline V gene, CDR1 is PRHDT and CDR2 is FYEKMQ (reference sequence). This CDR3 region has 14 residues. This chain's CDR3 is CASSLGQGAYEQYF. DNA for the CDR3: TGTGCCAGCAGCTTGGGACAGGGGGCTTACGAGCAGTACTTC.

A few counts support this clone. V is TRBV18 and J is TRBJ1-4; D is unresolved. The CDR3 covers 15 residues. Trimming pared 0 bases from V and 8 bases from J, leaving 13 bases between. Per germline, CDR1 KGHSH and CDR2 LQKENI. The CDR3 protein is CASSPPTGLEEKLFF. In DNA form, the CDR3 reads TGTGCCAGCTCACCACCAACTGGGTTGGAAGAAAAACTGTTTTTT.

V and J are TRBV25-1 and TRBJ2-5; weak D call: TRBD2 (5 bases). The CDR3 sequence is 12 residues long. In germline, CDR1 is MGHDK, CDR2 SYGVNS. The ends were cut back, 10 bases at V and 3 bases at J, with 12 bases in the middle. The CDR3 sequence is CATMYGEETQYF. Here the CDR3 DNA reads TGTGCCACCATGTACGGGGAAGAGACCCAGTACTTC.